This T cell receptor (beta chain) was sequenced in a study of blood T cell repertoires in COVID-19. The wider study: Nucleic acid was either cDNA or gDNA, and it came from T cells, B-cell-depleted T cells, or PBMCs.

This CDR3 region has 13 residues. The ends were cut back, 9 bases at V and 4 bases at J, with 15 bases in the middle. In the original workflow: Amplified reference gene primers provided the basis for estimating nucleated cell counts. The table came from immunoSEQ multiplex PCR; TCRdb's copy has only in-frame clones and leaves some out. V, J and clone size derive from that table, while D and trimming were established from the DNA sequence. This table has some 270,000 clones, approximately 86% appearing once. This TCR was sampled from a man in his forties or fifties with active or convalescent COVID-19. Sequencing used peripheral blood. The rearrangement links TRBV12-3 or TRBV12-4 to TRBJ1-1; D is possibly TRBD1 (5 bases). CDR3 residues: CASTGRGVTEAFF. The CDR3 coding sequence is TGTGCCAGTACAGGACGCGGGGTCACTGAAGCTTTCTTT.